The clone carrying this TCR beta chain was seen just once. A junction end diverges from the germline sequence, so it may reflect a read error. The length of the CDR3 is 16 residues. Germline-derived CDR1 and CDR2 are SGHNT and YENEEA. Sequenced by immunoSEQ multiplex PCR; TCRdb stores in-frame clones only, minus some. Seen here are some 13,000 clones, under 85% observed once, and the top ten hold approximately 1.2%. The data were obtained in a study of T cells after posttransplantation cyclophosphamide. The source of this sequence is a man aged 45-65 years. The chain couples TRBV11-3 to TRBJ2-1, with D tentatively TRBD2 (6 bases). Sample: memory CD4+ T cells sorted from PBMCs. The CDR3 spells CASSLDQWRRPGEVVF. The CDR3 DNA reads as TGTGCCAGCAGCTTAGATCAGTGGCGGCGGCCGGGGGAGGTGGTCTTC.